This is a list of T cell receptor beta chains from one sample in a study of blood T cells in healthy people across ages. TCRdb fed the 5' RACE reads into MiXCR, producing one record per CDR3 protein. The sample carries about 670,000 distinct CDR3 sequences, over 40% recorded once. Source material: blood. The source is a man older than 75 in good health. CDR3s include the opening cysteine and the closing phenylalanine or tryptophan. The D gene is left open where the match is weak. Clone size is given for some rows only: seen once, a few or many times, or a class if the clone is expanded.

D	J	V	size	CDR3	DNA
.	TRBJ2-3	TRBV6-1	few	CASSPGLRTDTQYF	TGTGCCAGCAGTCCGGGACTCCGCACAGATACGCAGTATTTT
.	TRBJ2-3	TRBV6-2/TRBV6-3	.	CASRRGIPTDTQYF	TGTGCCAGCAGAAGGGGAATACCCACAGATACGCAGTATTTT
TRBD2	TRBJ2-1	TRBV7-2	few	CASSIGGLAGRRDDEQFF	TGTGCCAGCAGCATAGGTGGACTAGCGGGGAGGAGGGACGATGAGCAGTTCTTC
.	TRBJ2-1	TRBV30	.	CAWSVRGVGEQFF	TGTGCCTGGAGTGTGCGAGGGGTGGGTGAGCAGTTCTTC
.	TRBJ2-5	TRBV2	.	CASSDRTVPQETQYF	TGTGCCAGCAGTGATAGGACGGTCCCACAAGAGACCCAGTACTTC
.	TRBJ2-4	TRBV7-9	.	CASSPNRDLIAKNIQYF	TGTGCCAGCAGCCCCAATAGGGACTTAATAGCCAAAAACATTCAGTACTTC
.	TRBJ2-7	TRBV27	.	CASRNREWSEQYF	TGTGCCAGCAGGAACAGGGAGTGGTCCGAGCAGTACTTC
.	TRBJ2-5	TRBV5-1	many	CASSLVIGQETQYF	TGCGCCAGCAGCTTGGTAATCGGGCAAGAGACCCAGTACTTC
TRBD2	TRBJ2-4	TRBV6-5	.	CASRGASGRTKNIQYF	TGTGCCAGCAGGGGGGCTAGCGGGAGAACCAAAAACATTCAGTACTTC
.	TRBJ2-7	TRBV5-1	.	CASSLEGRATYEQYF	TGCGCCAGCAGCTTGGAGGGCAGGGCCACCTACGAGCAGTACTTC
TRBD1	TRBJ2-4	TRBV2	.	CASTGRGQGARGAKNIQYF	TGTGCCAGCACGGGACGGGGACAGGGGGCGCGAGGGGCCAAAAACATTCAGTACTTC
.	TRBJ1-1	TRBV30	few	CAWSVSRNTEAFF	TGTGCCTGGAGTGTAAGTAGGAACACTGAAGCTTTCTTT
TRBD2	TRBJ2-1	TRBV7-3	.	CASSTYSGAGYNEQFF	TGTGCCAGCAGCACCTATAGCGGGGCAGGTTACAATGAGCAGTTCTTC
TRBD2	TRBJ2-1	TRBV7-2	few	CASSGGLVGNEQFF	TGTGCCAGCAGCGGGGGACTAGTAGGGAATGAGCAGTTCTTC
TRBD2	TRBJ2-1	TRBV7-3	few	CASSSQGTSGTNEQFF	TGTGCCAGCAGCTCGCAAGGGACTAGCGGGACCAATGAGCAGTTCTTC
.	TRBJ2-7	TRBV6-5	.	CASSRGTIDEQYF	TGTGCCAGCTCAAGGGGGACTATCGACGAGCAGTACTTC
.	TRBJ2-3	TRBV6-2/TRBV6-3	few	CASSYSSPTDTQYF	TGTGCCAGCAGTTATTCTAGCCCGACAGATACGCAGTATTTT
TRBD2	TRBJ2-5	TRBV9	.	CASSVGLAGETQYF	TGTGCCAGCAGCGTAGGGCTAGCGGGCGAGACCCAGTACTTC
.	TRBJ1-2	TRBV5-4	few	CASSAPSKGHYGYTF	TGTGCCAGCAGCGCCCCCTCGAAGGGACACTATGGCTACACCTTC
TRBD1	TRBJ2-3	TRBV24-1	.	CATSEGDRGRTDTQYF	TGTGCCACCAGTGAGGGGGACAGGGGGCGGACAGATACGCAGTATTTT
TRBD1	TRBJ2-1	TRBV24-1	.	CATSDTTGTGTQFF	TGTGCCACCAGTGACACGACAGGGACGGGGACCCAGTTCTTC
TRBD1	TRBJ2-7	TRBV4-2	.	CAGSQIGTGDHEQYF	TGTGCCGGCAGCCAAATAGGGACAGGGGACCACGAGCAGTACTTC
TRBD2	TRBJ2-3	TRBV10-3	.	CAISQTLAGGPTDTQYF	TGTGCCATCAGCCAGACACTAGCGGGAGGGCCCACAGATACGCAGTATTTT
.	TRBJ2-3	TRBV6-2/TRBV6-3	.	CASSRNLQDVDTQYF	TGTGCCAGCAGCCGCAACCTCCAGGATGTGGATACGCAGTATTTT
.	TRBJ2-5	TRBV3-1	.	CASSRRSGGETQYF	TGTGCCAGCAGCCGACGGTCCGGTGGAGAGACTCAGTACTTC
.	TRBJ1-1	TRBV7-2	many	CASSTGPNTEAFF	TGTGCCAGCAGCACGGGCCCAAACACTGAAGCTTTCTTT
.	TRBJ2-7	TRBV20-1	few	CSARDNREVYEQYF	TGCAGTGCTAGAGATAACAGGGAGGTCTACGAGCAGTACTTC
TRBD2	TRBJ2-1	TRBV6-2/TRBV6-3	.	CASSWTSREQFF	TGTGCCAGCAGTTGGACTAGCCGTGAGCAGTTCTTC
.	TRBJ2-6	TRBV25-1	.	CASSELGGANVLTF	TGTGCCAGCAGTGAATTAGGTGGGGCCAACGTCCTGACTTTC
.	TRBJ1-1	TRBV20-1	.	CSAPRGTGTVNTEAFF	TGCAGTGCACCGCGGGGGACGGGGACGGTGAACACTGAAGCTTTCTTT
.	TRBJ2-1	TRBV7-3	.	CASSLTLASVSEQFF	TGTGCCAGCAGCTTAACGTTGGCTAGCGTCTCTGAGCAGTTCTTC
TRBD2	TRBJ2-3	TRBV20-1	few	CSARRREGTTDTQYF	TGCAGTGCTAGGCGGAGGGAGGGCACGACAGATACGCAGTATTTT
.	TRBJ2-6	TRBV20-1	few	CSARKRSSGANVLTF	TGCAGTGCTAGAAAACGGAGCTCTGGGGCCAACGTCCTGACTTTC
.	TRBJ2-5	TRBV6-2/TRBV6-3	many	CASTARFRTVETQYF	TGTGCCAGCACCGCCCGGTTCCGGACGGTGGAGACCCAGTACTTC
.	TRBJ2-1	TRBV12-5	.	CASAPTGRMGNEQFF	TGTGCTAGTGCGCCGACAGGCCGAATGGGGAATGAGCAGTTCTTC
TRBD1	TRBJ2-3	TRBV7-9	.	CASSYRRGQGYMDTQYF	TGTGCCAGCAGCTACAGACGGGGACAGGGGTATATGGATACGCAGTATTTT
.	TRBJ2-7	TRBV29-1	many	CSVGGGVEQYF	TGCAGCGTGGGGGGGGGCGTTGAGCAGTACTTC
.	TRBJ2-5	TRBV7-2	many	CASSSGARAGTQYF	TGTGCCAGCAGCTCTGGCGCTAGGGCAGGGACCCAGTACTTC
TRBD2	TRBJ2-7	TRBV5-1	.	CASRGSGGIYNEQYF	TGCGCCAGCAGGGGTAGCGGGGGGATCTACAATGAGCAGTACTTC
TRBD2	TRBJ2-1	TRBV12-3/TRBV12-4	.	CASSWRTSGRDRFF	TGTGCCAGCAGTTGGCGGACTAGCGGGAGAGATCGGTTCTTC
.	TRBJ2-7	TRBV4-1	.	CAIKPGHQSNEQYF	TGCGCCATAAAACCGGGGCACCAATCCAATGAGCAGTACTTC
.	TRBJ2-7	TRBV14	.	CASSRVQRTSYEQYF	TGTGCCAGCAGCCGAGTACAGCGGACGTCCTACGAGCAGTACTTC
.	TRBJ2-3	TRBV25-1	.	CASSDVIDRTDTQYF	TGTGCCAGCAGTGACGTCATAGATCGCACAGATACGCAGTATTTT
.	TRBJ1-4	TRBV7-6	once	CASSSLGGGSDEKLFF	TGTGCCAGCAGCTCGCTGGGGGGGGGCTCCGATGAAAAACTGTTTTTT
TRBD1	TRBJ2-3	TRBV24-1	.	CATSDFRTGTGFGDTQYF	TGTGCCACCAGTGATTTTAGGACCGGGACAGGATTCGGAGATACGCAGTATTTT
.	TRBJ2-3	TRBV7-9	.	CASSLFTDFADTQYF	TGTGCCAGCAGCTTGTTCACTGACTTCGCAGATACGCAGTATTTT
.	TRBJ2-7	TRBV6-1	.	CASTHRWASEQYF	TGTGCCAGCACCCATCGTTGGGCGTCCGAGCAGTACTTC
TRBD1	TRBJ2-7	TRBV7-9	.	CASSLATGGFDEQYF	TGTGCCAGCAGCCTAGCAACAGGGGGCTTCGACGAGCAGTACTTC
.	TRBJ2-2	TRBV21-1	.	CASSNPVRAHSNTGELFF	TGTGCCAGCAGCAACCCTGTCCGCGCCCACTCGAACACCGGGGAGCTGTTTTTT